What follows are 25 T cell receptor beta chains derived from one specimen sequenced in a study of blood T cell repertoires in COVID-19. Clones were read by immunoSEQ multiplex PCR, and TCRdb kept only the in-frame ones, dropping some. The sample has some 50,000 clones; 75% to 95% are singletons. Input material: peripheral blood. The receptors stem from a man aged 35-49 years with acute or convalescent COVID-19.

The rearrangement uses TRBV5-1 and TRBJ2-2, with 12 bases that match TRBD1. The germline V gene has CDR1 SGHRS and CDR2 YFSETQ. The CDR3 has 16 amino acids. V was clipped by 2 bases and J by 6 bases; unmatched bases: 5. CDR3 nucleotide sequence: TGCGCCAGCAGCTTCCTGGGGACAGGGGGCTCCGGGGAGCTGTTTTTT. Protein sequence: CASSFLGTGGSGELFF.

This chain connects TRBV6-1 to TRBJ2-5, with D tentatively TRBD1 (6 bases). CDR1 MNHNS and CDR2 SASEGT come from the germline V gene. V was cut by 0 bases and J by 6 bases, with 14 bases left in between. The CDR3 extends over 15 amino acids. The CDR3 loop reads CASSEAAGQKQTQYF. The CDR3 nucleotides are TGTGCCAGCAGTGAAGCGGCAGGACAGAAACAGACCCAGTACTTC.

The chain has TRBV2 and TRBJ1-1; 9 nucleotides agree with TRBD1. The CDR3 sequence is 14 residues long. With 6 bases clipped from V and 3 bases from J, the junction kept 5 bases outside the gene matches. Germline-derived CDR1 and CDR2 are SNHLY and FYNNEI. The CDR3, as DNA: TGTGCCAGCAGGAGGGGACAGGGAGACACTGAAGCTTTCTTT. Translation: CASRRGQGDTEAFF.

This chain links TRBV12-3 or TRBV12-4 with TRBJ1-3; unclear D gene. The CDR3 consists of 13 residues. Between the trimmed V and J ends, which lost 3 bases and 0 bases, there was a span of 3 bases. The CDR3 DNA sequence: TGTGCCAGCAGTTTGAGCTCTGGAAACACCATATATTTT. It yields the protein CASSLSSGNTIYF.

This sequence joins TRBV7-2 and TRBJ2-1, with D possibly being TRBD1 (5 bases). The germline V gene encodes CDR1 SGHTA and CDR2 FQGNSA. The V gene lost 2 bases and the J gene lost 13 bases, with 18 bases spanning the gap. The CDR3 covers 14 residues. Here the CDR3 DNA reads TGTGCCAGCAGCTTAATGGCAGGGAATAGTAGACAGTTCTTC. Translated, it gives CASSLMAGNSRQFF.

This sequence joins TRBV5-1 and TRBJ2-1; maybe TRBD2 (6 bases). Germline V gene lookup returns CDR1 SGHRS and CDR2 YFSETQ. V was trimmed by 0 bases and J by 2 bases, leaving 12 bases between them. There are 16 residues in the CDR3. As DNA, the CDR3 is TGCGCCAGCAGCTTGGGGGGAACGGGAGCCTACAATGAGCAGTTCTTC. Residues: CASSLGGTGAYNEQFF.

The CDR3 nucleotides read TGTGCCTGGAGTGTCGGTGGGGGGACAGATACGCAGTATTTT. Its translation is CAWSVGGGTDTQYF. The chain employs TRBV30 and TRBJ2-3, with D possibly matching TRBD2 (6 bases). Trimming took 0 bases from V and 3 from J, leaving 10 bases between them. This CDR3 is 14 amino acids long. The germline gives CDR1 GTSNPN, CDR2 SVGIG (reference sequence).

The chain recombines TRBV2 with TRBJ1-1; no firm D call. The CDR3 is 15 residues long. Germline V lookup: CDR1 SNHLY, CDR2 FYNNEI. Trimming took 2 bases from V and 1 from J, leaving 11 bases between them. The CDR3 sequence: CASSERHIQNTEAFF. The DNA for the CDR3 is TGTGCCAGCAGTGAACGACATATCCAGAACACTGAAGCTTTCTTT.

This chain uses TRBV9 with TRBJ2-7; 9 bases align to TRBD2. This CDR3 comprises 15 residues. Trimming removed 0 bases from V and 1 base from J; junction bases left unmatched: 2. Per the germline V gene, CDR1 is SGDLS and CDR2 is YYNGEE. The CDR3 protein is CASSVGAGGSYEQYF. The CDR3 nucleotides are TGTGCCAGCAGCGTAGGGGCGGGAGGGTCCTACGAGCAGTACTTC.

V is TRBV9 and J is TRBJ2-1; D not certain. This CDR3 region has 11 residues. The V and J ends lost 5 bases and 4 bases respectively, with 4 bases between them. Germline CDR1 and CDR2: SGDLS and YYNGEE. CDR3 in DNA: TGTGCCAGCAGTCTATACAATGAGCAGTTCTTC. Its translation is CASSLYNEQFF.

The J gene is TRBJ2-1, the V gene TRBV7-2, with D possibly matching TRBD2 (9 bases). In germline, CDR1 is SGHTA, CDR2 FQGNSA. The CDR3 sequence is 15 residues long. Trimming removed 8 bases at V and 1 base at J, with 15 bases between. CDR3 in amino acids: CASQGAGGSYNEQFF. Here the CDR3 DNA reads TGTGCCAGCCAGGGGGCGGGAGGGTCCTACAATGAGCAGTTCTTC.

This clone showed up just once. This sequence joins TRBV24-1 and TRBJ2-2, with TRBD2 identical over 8 bases. V was pared by 5 bases and J by 5 bases, with 6 bases of the junction left unmatched. Per the germline V gene, CDR1 is KGHDR and CDR2 is SFDVKD. This CDR3 spans 15 amino acids. The DNA for the CDR3 is TGTGCCACCAGTGGTTCAGCGGGAGTGACCGGGGAGCTGTTTTTT. Protein product: CATSGSAGVTGELFF.

V is TRBV19 and J is TRBJ1-1; D not resolved. The CDR3 is 16 amino acids. Germline CDR1 LNHDA, CDR2 SQIVND (reference sequence). Trimming removed 3 bases from V and 1 base from J, with 15 bases in between. CDR3 nucleotide sequence: TGTGCCAGTAGTATTCTAGGGAGTCATGGGAACACTGAAGCTTTCTTT. Encoded protein: CASSILGSHGNTEAFF.

The V and J genes are TRBV2 and TRBJ1-1; no clear D. V was cut by 8 bases and J by 7 bases, with 11 bases left in between. Looked up from germline, CDR1 is SNHLY and CDR2 is FYNNEI. The CDR3 totals 11 residues. The CDR3 coding sequence is TGTGCCAGCGAATACTACGGTGAAGCTTTCTTT. Its translation is CASEYYGEAFF.

The CDR3 loop reads CASSYSTAGEETQYF. The CDR3 DNA follows: TGCGCCAGCAGCTATTCAACGGCAGGGGAAGAGACCCAGTACTTC. The genes are TRBV5-1 and TRBJ2-5; tentatively, D is TRBD1 (6 bases). The CDR3 consists of 15 residues. The V end lost 3 bases, the J end lost 3 bases, and 15 bases lay between the germline ends. The germline gives CDR1 SGHRS, CDR2 YFSETQ.

The chain links TRBV11-3 to TRBJ1-1; D gene unclear. With 5 bases removed from V and 0 bases from J, the gap between germline ends came to 4 bases. Germline values: CDR1 SGHNT, CDR2 YENEEA. This CDR3 has 12 residues. The CDR3 bases are TGTGCCAGCAGCCCAGTGAACACTGAAGCTTTCTTT. It encodes CASSPVNTEAFF.

The chain uses TRBV2 and TRBJ1-5; TRBD1 matches 7 bases. V was pared by 3 bases and J by 7 bases, with 6 bases of the junction left unmatched. The CDR3 length is 14 residues. The V gene's germline CDR1 is SNHLY and CDR2 FYNNEI. The CDR3 DNA sequence: TGTGCCAGCAGTGACCTGACAGGGAGGCAGCCCCAGCATTTT. Protein sequence: CASSDLTGRQPQHF.

The chain uses TRBV7-8 and TRBJ2-5, with D possibly matching TRBD2 (5 bases). Germline V gene data show CDR1 as SGHVS and CDR2 as FQNEAQ. CDR3 size: 13 residues. V lost 4 bases to trimming and J lost 3 bases, with 9 bases between them. CDR3 DNA sequence: TGTGCCAGCAGCTGGGCGAGGGAAGAGACCCAGTACTTC. Protein: CASSWAREETQYF.

The chain couples TRBV14 to TRBJ1-6, with D possibly matching TRBD1 (5 bases). Germline V gene lookup returns CDR1 SGHDN and CDR2 FVKESK. CDR3 length: 13 residues. Trimming pared 3 bases from V and 6 bases from J, leaving 6 bases between. DNA for the CDR3: TGTGCCAGCAGCCAGCAGGGTAATTCACCCCTCCACTTT. Protein product: CASSQQGNSPLHF.

The V and J genes are TRBV5-1 and TRBJ2-7; weak D call: TRBD1 (6 bases). The germline CDR1 and CDR2 sequences are SGHRS and YFSETQ. This CDR3 contains 12 residues. The ends were cut back, 4 bases at V and 4 bases at J, with 9 bases in the middle. The CDR3 DNA is TGCGCCAGCAGCATAGACAGGTACGAGCAGTACTTC. This sequence encodes CASSIDRYEQYF.

This chain uses TRBV7-9 with TRBJ2-1; 7 positions agree with TRBD1. CDR1 is SEHNR, CDR2 FQNEAQ, per germline (reference sequence). CDR3 length: 15 residues. V lost 5 bases, J lost 6 bases, and 10 bases stayed unmatched. CDR3 region: CASSGRDSGGNEQFF. Here the CDR3 DNA reads TGTGCCAGCAGCGGCCGGGACAGTGGGGGCAATGAGCAGTTCTTC.

This sequence joins TRBV4-1 and TRBJ1-2, with D unclear. The germline gives CDR1 MGHRA, CDR2 YSYEKL. The CDR3 has 13 amino acids. V dropped 5 bases and J dropped 4 bases, with 11 bases sitting between them. CDR3 nucleotide sequence: TGCGCCAGCAGCGACCAGGATACCTATGGCTACACCTTC. This encodes CASSDQDTYGYTF.

The chain joins TRBV5-4 to TRBJ1-2; 9 nucleotides match TRBD1. After removal of 4 bases from V and 6 bases from J, the junction contained 10 bases not matched to a gene. The CDR3 has 15 residues. Germline values: CDR1 SGHNT, CDR2 YYREEE (reference sequence). The CDR3 here is CASSPWTGAKHGYTF. CDR3 in DNA: TGTGCCAGCAGCCCTTGGACAGGGGCGAAACATGGCTACACCTTC.

The chain has TRBV5-1 and TRBJ1-6; 8 bases are a match to TRBD1. The CDR3 loop spans 15 amino acids. CDR1 is SGHRS and CDR2 is YFSETQ in the germline V gene. Trimming took 3 bases from V and 2 from J; bases not matched to a gene: 1. As DNA, the CDR3 is TGCGCCAGCAGCTCGACAGGGGCCTATAATTCACCCCTCCACTTT. Translated: CASSSTGAYNSPLHF.

This clone was counted once. This sequence joins TRBV7-9 and TRBJ2-7; 11 nucleotides line up with TRBD2. This CDR3 has 16 amino acids. V shed 5 bases and J 6 bases; nucleotides not matched to a gene: 12. Germline lookup yields CDR1 SEHNR and CDR2 FQNEAQ (reference sequence). The CDR3 bases are TGTGCCAGCAGCGCCCACACTAGCGGGAGCCCCCGCGAGCAGTACTTC. Its translation is CASSAHTSGSPREQYF.